This record covers a single T cell receptor beta chain. This clonotype was found many times. Its antigen has not been determined. Base qualities are not recorded, but no much larger clone differs from it by a single base. The sample originates from a study of regulatory T cells in long-lasting Graves disease listed by TCRdb under 2021. About the study as a whole: Persistent Graves' disease meant more than 5 years of antithyroid drug treatment with TSH receptor autoantibodies that stayed positive. Patients with persistent Graves' disease were compared with patients with newly diagnosed Graves' disease using TCR sequencing and RNA sequencing of peripheral blood. A total of around 35 samples underwent TCR sequencing, from about 13 patients with persistent Graves' disease and approximately 20 patients with newly diagnosed Graves' disease. In the clinical cohort, patients with persistent Graves' disease had used antithyroid drugs for an average of around 9.3 years. The study took place in China and was registered as a clinical trial. The full study reports these points: The small sample size was acknowledged by the authors as a limitation that may reduce accuracy. Compared with newly diagnosed patients, persistent Graves' disease patients had lower TCR Shannon entropy and fewer highly expanded clones, which suggests clonal expansion. Only the TCR beta chain was sequenced and analyzed. Peripheral blood alone was examined, since thyroid tissue, which constituted the primary lesion, could not be accessed. Persistent disease showed preferential use of TRBV28, TRBJ1-2 and TRBJ2-5, whereas newly diagnosed disease favored TRBV20-1 and TRBJ2-1. More public clonotypes were shared among persistent patients (roughly 3,000) than among newly diagnosed patients (approximately 930).

The time point label here, explained by the study, means: persistent/refractory GD, antithyroid drugs over 5 years with positive TRAb. For both TCR sequencing and RNA sequencing, RNA was extracted from PBMCs in TRIzol. Graves' disease was diagnosed according to American Thyroid Association guidelines. Recruitment of patients was carried out at an endocrinology department in Xi'an, China. From each patient, approximately 9.9 milliliters of peripheral blood was collected into an EDTA anticoagulant tube. Ficoll Paque Plus density gradient separation was used to isolate PBMCs, and no further T cell sorting was performed. An Agilent 2100 Bioanalyzer and agarose gel were used to assess RNA quality, and a NanoDrop 2000 was used to measure RNA concentration. Libraries were constructed by multiplex PCR. Data came from an Illumina HiSeq 4000. TCR beta libraries were built with iRepertoire HTBI primers and Arm-PCR amplification of CDR3 regions. Gel purification was performed on PCR products prior to sequencing. The published analysis was carried out like this. Gene usage analysis of CDR3 amino acid clonotypes relied on the 55 to 80 TRBV and 14 TRBJ segments identified across samples. COPE and FqMerger were used to merge the filtered high-quality paired reads into contigs. BLAST was used to align contigs to IMGT TRBV, TRBD and TRBJ reference genes, with CDR3 defined following IMGT. Highly expanded clones were defined as clonotypes with a frequency above 0.1%. Shannon entropy was used to measure repertoire diversity, and the Gini coefficient was used to measure V-J evenness. Clonotypes shared by more than one individual were considered public. TCRdb's own reprocessing of the public reads used fastp at Q25 and MiXCR and kept productive beta chains. Each CDR3 protein gets just one entry, which takes the most common genes and DNA from the rows behind it. TCRdb, rather than the study authors, made the V and J calls. Here the sample has more than 650,000 distinct CDR3 sequences; approximately 31% occur a single time. Clones ranked in the top ten supply under 55% of the sample.

The germline V gene gives CDR1 as MNHNS and CDR2 as SASEGT. The CDR3 sequence holds 16 residues, the cysteine and phenylalanine included. The kept DNA is CDR3 alone, 48 bases in frame from the first base. Trimming takes 7 bases from V and 0 bases from J, and the germline ends sit 18 bases apart. This specimen consisted of peripheral blood mononuclear cells (PBMCs), obtained when the disease was refractory, from a patient treated with antithyroid drugs. This TCR came from a female donor with Graves disease. The V and J genes are TRBV6-1 and TRBJ1-1, with a weak D call of TRBD1 (5 bases match). The CDR3 corresponds to CASNEFWGRLNTEAFF. The DNA sequence is given as TGTGCCAGCAATGAGTTTTGGGGCAGGTTGAACACTGAAGCTTTCTTT.